These 25 T cell receptor beta chains originate from one sample sequenced in a study of cytomegalovirus exposure and HLA in healthy donors (dated by TCRdb to 2015 to 2018). Library construction relied on the immunoSEQ multiplex PCR assay. For the multiplex PCR, a mixture combining 60 forward primers for TCR Vbeta segments and 13 reverse primers for TCR Jbeta segments was used. TCRdb mirrors the immuneACCESS table, restricted to in-frame sequences. Some clones are absent from its copies; in checked studies, under half trace to an unresolved V gene, and the reason for the others is unknown. The sample table records around 140,000 clones; 76% of these occur just once. The top ten hold approximately 1.8% of the sample. Sequences were obtained from PBMCs. The source of these receptors is a female donor in good health and CMV-seropositive.

The chain has TRBV5-5 and TRBJ1-5; 7 nucleotides align to TRBD1. V trimming: 4 bases; J trimming: 5 bases; junction bases outside the gene matches: 3. The germline gives CDR1 SGHKS, CDR2 YYEKEE (reference sequence). The CDR3 loop spans 13 amino acids. The CDR3 loop is CASSEQGDQPQHF. The CDR3 DNA sequence: TGTGCCAGCAGCGAGCAGGGGGATCAGCCCCAGCATTTT.

This clone has a count of ten or more. The rearrangement joins TRBV25-1 to TRBJ2-2; TRBD2 aligns across 8 bases. CDR1 is MGHDK, CDR2 SYGVNS, per germline. This CDR3 has 16 residues. V shed 3 bases, J shed 2 bases, and the junction held 5 bases outside the gene matches. DNA of the CDR3: TGTGCCAGCAGTGAGGCGGGGACTAGAAACACCGGGGAGCTGTTTTTT. It encodes CASSEAGTRNTGELFF.

The genes are TRBV4-1 and TRBJ1-1; TRBD1 is a possible D gene (6 bases). V was shortened by 0 bases and J by 0 bases, with 17 bases between the two germline ends. The germline gives CDR1 MGHRA, CDR2 YSYEKL. This CDR3 comprises 18 residues. The CDR3 region is CASSQEPARGILNTEAFF. The CDR3 nucleotides read TGCGCCAGCAGCCAAGAACCCGCCAGGGGTATCCTGAACACTGAAGCTTTCTTT.

The V call is TRBV29-1, the J call TRBJ2-1; a weak D match, TRBD2 (6 bases). Germline values: CDR1 SQVTM, CDR2 ANQGSEA. V lost 7 bases to trimming and J lost 4 bases, with 17 bases between them. The CDR3 spans 14 residues. The CDR3 sequence is CSAGGDYTYNEQFF. The DNA for the CDR3 is TGCAGCGCCGGAGGGGATTACACATACAATGAGCAGTTCTTC.

This clone came up a few times. The chain carries TRBV9 and TRBJ1-2; D possibly corresponds to TRBD1 (6 bases). This CDR3 is built from 13 residues. CDR1 and CDR2 (germline): SGDLS, YYNGEE. Trimming shortened V by 4 bases and J by 5 bases, and 12 bases separated the two germline ends. As DNA, the CDR3 is TGTGCCAGCAGCTCAGGGGACGGATATGGCTACACCTTC. Protein: CASSSGDGYGYTF.

This clone was recorded once. The rearrangement links TRBV10-3 to TRBJ2-1, with no clear D. Between the trimmed V and J ends, which lost 1 base and 7 bases, there was a span of 14 bases. The CDR3 is 15 amino acids. Germline V gene data show CDR1 as ENHRY and CDR2 as SYGVKD. CDR3 nucleotide sequence: TGTGCCATCAGTGAGTTCAGCGCGAGTAGGAATGAGCAGTTCTTC. This gives the protein CAISEFSASRNEQFF.

The V call is TRBV18, the J call TRBJ1-4, with a weak D call TRBD1 (6 bases). This CDR3 has 17 residues. V shed 0 bases and J shed 7 bases, with 18 bases lying between them. Germline loops: CDR1 KGHSH, CDR2 LQKENI. This chain's CDR3 is CASSPPRQGPNSEKLFF. CDR3 sequence (DNA): TGTGCCAGCTCACCACCGCGGCAGGGGCCCAATTCTGAAAAACTGTTTTTT. Combining the CDR3 with reference TRBV18 and TRBJ1-4 gives the whole variable domain NAGVMQNPRHLVRRRGQEARLRCSPMKGHSHVYWYRQLPEEGLKFMVYLQKENIIDESGMPKERFSAEFPKEGPSILRIQQVVRGDSAAYFCASSPPRQGPNSEKLFFGSGTQLSVL.

CDR3 in DNA: TGCGCCAGCAGCTTGGAAACTATGGGGCACAAGAACACTGAAGCTTTCTTT. This sequence encodes CASSLETMGHKNTEAFF. The chain has TRBV5-1 and TRBJ1-1, with TRBD1 as a possible D gene (5 bases). Trimming shortened V by 0 bases and J by 1 base, and 16 bases separated the two germline ends. The germline V gene encodes CDR1 SGHRS and CDR2 YFSETQ. The CDR3 consists of 17 residues. Complete variable domain (other parts from reference TRBV5-1 and TRBJ1-1): KAGVTQTPRYLIKTRGQQVTLSCSPISGHRSVSWYQQTPGQGLQFLFEYFSETQRNKGNFPGRFSGRQFSNSRSEMNVSTLELGDSALYLCASSLETMGHKNTEAFFGQGTRLTVV.

The chain uses TRBV9 and TRBJ2-7; the D gene is possibly TRBD1 (5 bases). The CDR3 has 14 residues. Per germline, CDR1 SGDLS and CDR2 YYNGEE. V lost 3 bases and J 2 bases, leaving 12 bases between the germline ends. The CDR3 DNA follows: TGTGCCAGCAGCGCGGACACTTTTGCCTACGAGCAGTACTTC. Translated, it gives CASSADTFAYEQYF.

This clone was recorded only once. The chain is built from TRBV10-1 and TRBJ2-7, with D unclear. The ends were cut back, 4 bases at V and 6 bases at J, with 19 bases in the middle. The CDR3 loop spans 15 amino acids. The germline V gene has CDR1 WNHNN and CDR2 SYGVQD (reference sequence). The CDR3 reads CASSALPGELAEQYF. Written as DNA, the CDR3 is TGCGCCAGCAGTGCTCTACCCGGAGAGTTAGCCGAGCAGTACTTC.

The chain combines TRBV9 with TRBJ2-5; tentatively, D is TRBD2 (5 bases). The germline V gene encodes CDR1 SGDLS and CDR2 YYNGEE. CDR3 length equals 16 residues. The V gene lost 0 bases and the J gene lost 2 bases, with 14 bases spanning the gap. The CDR3 DNA sequence: TGTGCCAGCAGCGTAGGATTGGACCAGCGGCAAGAGACCCAGTACTTC. Translation: CASSVGLDQRQETQYF.

The CDR3 DNA sequence: TGTGCCAGCAAAATACTAGCGGGGGGCACCGGGGAGCTGTTTTTT. It encodes CASKILAGGTGELFF. The chain combines TRBV5-4 with TRBJ2-2; 12 bases align to TRBD2. The CDR3 sequence is 15 residues long. The V and J ends lost 6 bases and 4 bases, in that order; junction bases with no gene match: 4. The germline gives CDR1 SGHNT, CDR2 YYREEE (reference sequence).

The chain combines TRBV4-2 with TRBJ2-4, with D possibly matching TRBD1 (6 bases). Germline CDR1 is LGHNA and CDR2 is YNFKEQ. The CDR3 sequence is 15 residues long. The V end was cut by 4 bases, the J end by 8 bases, with 18 bases between. The CDR3 is CASSPELRGKDIQYF. The CDR3 nucleotides read TGTGCCAGCAGCCCGGAGCTGAGGGGGAAGGACATTCAGTACTTC.

The chain is built from TRBV11-3 and TRBJ2-2; TRBD1 agrees at 10 bases. This CDR3 contains 15 residues. CDR1 is SGHNT and CDR2 is YENEEA in the germline V gene. Trimming at V came to 3 bases and at J to 4 bases, leaving 2 bases not matched to a gene. The DNA for the CDR3 is TGTGCCAGCAGCTTGGGACAGGGGAGCACCGGGGAGCTGTTTTTT. Translated: CASSLGQGSTGELFF.

This clone has more than one count but fewer than ten. The V and J genes are TRBV6-5 and TRBJ1-1, with D perhaps TRBD1 (6 bases). V lost 6 bases, J lost 9 bases, and 14 bases lay in between. CDR1 and CDR2 from the germline V gene are MNHEY and SVGAGI. There are 12 residues in the CDR3. DNA for the CDR3: TGTGCCAGCAGCCAAGACAGGTCCCAAGCTTTCTTT. The encoded protein is CASSQDRSQAFF.

V and J are TRBV5-1 and TRBJ2-5; 12 bases match TRBD2. The trim removed 3 bases at V and 4 bases at J, leaving 1 base unmatched. CDR3 length: 14 residues. The germline gives CDR1 SGHRS, CDR2 YFSETQ. Here the CDR3 DNA reads TGCGCCAGCAGCTCGGGACTAGCGGGAGAGACCCAGTACTTC. Translation gives CASSSGLAGETQYF.

V is TRBV5-1 and J is TRBJ1-1, with a possible D match to TRBD1 (5 bases). This CDR3 is 16 amino acids long. Per germline, CDR1 SGHRS and CDR2 YFSETQ. V lost 1 base to trimming and J lost 1 base, with 14 bases between them. The CDR3 DNA reads TGCGCCAGCAGCTTGACAGGTTTTTTATCGAACACTGAAGCTTTCTTT. Protein: CASSLTGFLSNTEAFF.

The chain is built from TRBV6-1 and TRBJ2-1; TRBD2 agrees at 10 bases. The CDR3 sequence is 15 residues long. Trimming cost V 5 bases and J 9 bases; bases outside gene matches: 10. In germline, CDR1 is MNHNS, CDR2 SASEGT. CDR3 bases: TGTGCCAGCAGTCCCGAGGTAGCGGGAGGTGGTGAGCAGTTCTTC. Amino acids: CASSPEVAGGGEQFF.

The chain recombines TRBV13 with TRBJ1-1; 7 bases are shared with TRBD1. Germline V gene lookup returns CDR1 PRHDT and CDR2 FYEKMQ (reference sequence). The CDR3 extends over 14 amino acids. V was pared by 6 bases and J by 4 bases, with 8 bases of the junction left unmatched. CDR3: CASRTSQGSTEAFF. CDR3 nucleotides: TGTGCCAGCAGGACATCACAGGGGTCCACTGAAGCTTTCTTT.

The chain uses TRBV18 and TRBJ2-1; D is perhaps TRBD1 (5 bases). The V end was cut by 3 bases, the J end by 0 bases, with 12 bases between. CDR1 is KGHSH and CDR2 is LQKENI in the germline V gene. This CDR3 is built from 16 residues. The CDR3 spells CASSPQGSNSYNEQFF. CDR3 DNA sequence: TGTGCCAGCTCACCCCAGGGTAGTAACTCCTACAATGAGCAGTTCTTC.

The genes are TRBV14 and TRBJ1-2, with 7 bases fitting TRBD1. The CDR3 consists of 13 residues. Germline values: CDR1 SGHDN, CDR2 FVKESK. Trimming took 4 bases from V and 8 from J; bases not matched to a gene: 7. CDR3: CASSPRQGSGYTF. The CDR3 DNA follows: TGTGCCAGCAGCCCCCGACAGGGAAGCGGCTACACCTTC.

The V call is TRBV6-1, the J call TRBJ2-2; 7 nucleotides align to TRBD2. The trim removed 3 bases at V and 3 bases at J, leaving 7 bases unmatched. The CDR3 is made up of 16 amino acids. Germline V CDR1 and CDR2: MNHNS, SASEGT. The CDR3 coding sequence is TGTGCCAGCAGTGACCCCGGGACTACATACACCGGGGAGCTGTTTTTT. It translates to CASSDPGTTYTGELFF.

The chain combines TRBV6-1 with TRBJ1-3; 10 bases fit TRBD1. CDR3 size: 15 residues. Trimming at V came to 3 bases and at J to 2 bases, leaving 1 base not matched to a gene. Germline V gives CDR1 MNHNS, CDR2 SASEGT. The CDR3 here is CASSDGQGAGNTIYF. CDR3 nucleotides: TGTGCCAGCAGTGATGGACAGGGGGCTGGAAACACCATATATTTT.

This sequence joins TRBV7-2 and TRBJ1-5; 9 nucleotides agree with TRBD1. The CDR3 has 16 amino acids. The V gene's germline CDR1 is SGHTA and CDR2 FQGNSA. The J segment lost 6 bases and the V segment lost 2 bases, leaving 8 bases of the junction unmatched. CDR3 in amino acids: CASSLTGGGNGQPQHF. DNA for the CDR3: TGTGCCAGCAGCTTAACAGGGGGCGGGAACGGTCAGCCCCAGCATTTT.

The chain carries TRBV11-2 and TRBJ1-1, with no clear D. The CDR3 contains 14 residues. The germline CDR1 and CDR2 sequences are SGHAT and FQNNGV. Trimming left V 1 base short and J 8 bases short, with 14 bases between. The CDR3 nucleotides are TGTGCCAGCAGCTTAGTTCAAATGAGTTCAGAAGCTTTCTTT. Its protein product is CASSLVQMSSEAFF. The whole variable domain, remainder taken from reference TRBV11-2 and TRBJ1-1, is EAGVAQSPRYKIIEKRQSVAFWCNPISGHATLYWYQQILGQGPKLLIQFQNNGVVDDSQLPKDRFSAERLKGVDSTLKIQPAKLEDSAVYLCASSLVQMSSEAFFGQGTRLTVV.